A single T cell receptor (beta chain) is shown here with its context. Its antigen is unknown. Some 32,000 T cell genomes, or about 200 ng DNA, went into the sorted-subset replicate PCRs. Generated by immunoSEQ multiplex PCR, the TCRdb table keeps only in-frame clones and is missing some. Seen here are a few million clones, roughly 92% observed once, and the top ten hold roughly 0.15%. The record originates from a study of shared clonotypes between healthy human individuals. Overall study: Donors were two women and a few men aged 18 to 49. The study's findings and limits: Generally, naive subsets came out with larger estimated richness than memory subsets. Generation of non-shared clonotypes was less probable than generation of clonotypes shared by all four donors.

The sample taken for sequencing was naive CD4+ T cells sorted from blood. Subset denoted: CD45RA+ positively selected. The receptor was isolated from a young man in good health.

The CDR3 loop is CSVTPGPGDIQYF. The CDR3 DNA follows: TGCAGCGTAACACCGGGCCCGGGGGACATTCAGTACTTC. The chain recombines TRBV29-1 with TRBJ2-4, with D perhaps TRBD2 (6 bases). The CDR3 has 13 amino acids. V dropped 6 bases and J dropped 8 bases, with 17 bases sitting between them. The germline CDR1 and CDR2 sequences are SQVTM and ANQGSEA.